This T cell receptor (beta chain) was recorded in a study of T-cell memory formation after mild COVID-19. About the study: TCR clusters largely stayed donor specific. General study points: Contracting CD4+ clones sat mainly in CM and EM; CD8+ in EMRA. Clones contracting over day 15 to 85 were CD4/CD8 balanced, with later expanders leaning CD4+. Pre-infection memory carried some responding clones, suggesting that cross-reactive memory joined.

The V gene end was trimmed by 3 bases and the J gene end by 8 bases; junction bases not matched to a gene: 4. This CDR3 has 14 amino acids. TCRdb used MiXCR to reprocess the 5' RACE reads, holding one entry per CDR3 protein. The table has 350,000 to 450,000 distinct CDR3 sequences, 25% to 30% seen once. Regarding this clonotype: Its matching antigen is unknown.

The clonotype comes from an adult woman who had mild COVID-19 (a few samples of this study predate the infection). Cell type and time point are not known. This sequence joins TRBV12-3 or TRBV12-4 and TRBJ2-1; 10 bases are a match to TRBD1. The sample was PBMCs or a T cell subset sorted from them (not recorded which). The DNA for the CDR3 is TGTGCCAGCAGTTTGGAGACAGGGGGCCATGAGCAGTTCTTC. This encodes CASSLETGGHEQFF.